Detailed here is one TCR beta chain. The sample comes from a study of blood T cell repertoires in COVID-19. Sequenced by immunoSEQ multiplex PCR; TCRdb stores in-frame clones only, minus some. Found here are approximately 300,000 clones, 85% to 90% of them singletons; the top ten hold around 3.5%. The germline V gene encodes CDR1 SQVTM and CDR2 ANQGSEA. Trimming cost V 1 base and J 5 bases, with 16 bases left between them. The CDR3 is 15 residues long. The sequence derives from a woman aged 35 to 49 with acute or convalescent COVID-19. This chain links TRBV29-1 with TRBJ2-3; D gene unclear. Material: peripheral blood. CDR3 sequence (DNA): TGCAGCGTTGAAGTGCTCGCGGTACGGAGAGATACGCAGTATTTT. It yields the protein CSVEVLAVRRDTQYF.